This TCR beta chain was found in a study of cytomegalovirus exposure and HLA in healthy donors. V was shortened by 2 bases and J by 4 bases, with 15 bases between the two germline ends. Per germline, CDR1 MGHRA and CDR2 YSYEKL. The CDR3 is made up of 16 amino acids. This PCR relied on a set of 60 Vbeta primers and 13 Jbeta primers. Profiled with immunoSEQ multiplex PCR; TCRdb holds only in-frame clones, not every one. The table has hundreds of thousands of clones, about 74% seen once; the top ten hold roughly 16%. This chain connects TRBV4-1 to TRBJ2-1; D may be TRBD1 (5 bases). The TCR comes from a man aged 40-49 years in good health and CMV-seronegative. Sample: PBMCs. The CDR3: CASSQPGQGYYNEQFF. CDR3 in DNA: TGCGCCAGCAGCCAACCGGGCCAGGGATATTACAATGAGCAGTTCTTC.